This T cell receptor (beta chain) was identified during a study of cytomegalovirus exposure and HLA in healthy donors. Looking at the study overall: From donors who were HLA-typed, an early data release held 80 million or so unique TCRs.

With 60 Vbeta and 13 Jbeta primers, the PCR was carried out. Produced via immunoSEQ multiplex PCR; TCRdb's table is partial and in-frame only. The top ten hold approximately 3.5% of the sample, which has roughly 58,000 clones, about 80% seen once. Germline V gives CDR1 KGHSH, CDR2 LQKENI. The length of the CDR3 is 18 residues. V trimming: 4 bases; J trimming: 0 bases; junction bases outside the gene matches: 9. Study-wide points: In an earlier analysis, most TCR beta V segments were productive about 87% or about 30% of the time. Immune exposure information available was restricted to CMV serostatus.

This clone has only one observation. As yet, its antigen is unknown. V usage is TRBV18 and J usage is TRBJ2-6; 7 nucleotides agree with TRBD2. This TCR came from a woman in her 40s in good health and CMV-seronegative. Source material: PBMCs. CDR3 DNA: TGTGCCAGCTCACAGAACAGCGGGATCCTCTCTGGGGCCAACGTCCTGACTTTC. This codes for CASSQNSGILSGANVLTF.